The rows below give T cell receptor beta chains drawn from one sample of a study of OX40 agonist ivuxolimab in advanced cancers. Profiled with immunoSEQ multiplex PCR; TCRdb holds only in-frame clones, not every one. The sample records 98,000 or so clones, over 75% being singletons. The starting material was CD4+ or CD8+ T cells sorted from blood, obtained in a trial of the OX40 agonist ivuxolimab. The receptors shown here come from an adult with an advanced solid tumor such as melanoma, head and neck, liver or kidney cancer. Both conserved end residues are part of each CDR3. The order of the fields is V gene, J gene, CDR3 protein.

v_call: TRBV5-1
j_call: TRBJ1-1
cdr3_aa: CASSLNPGGTEAFF

v_call: TRBV10-3
j_call: TRBJ2-3
cdr3_aa: CAISESIQLGYF

v_call: TRBV19
j_call: TRBJ2-7
cdr3_aa: CASSPGTGVNEQYF

v_call: TRBV7-6
j_call: TRBJ2-3
cdr3_aa: CASSSWMTTSTDTQYF

v_call: TRBV28
j_call: TRBJ1-2
cdr3_aa: CASSPQQGAFNYGYTF

v_call: TRBV9
j_call: TRBJ1-2
cdr3_aa: CASTAMGANYGYTF

v_call: TRBV10-3
j_call: TRBJ1-3
cdr3_aa: CAISSRGLLNTIYF

v_call: TRBV30
j_call: TRBJ1-1
cdr3_aa: CAWTPSAGTEAFF

v_call: TRBV7-9
j_call: TRBJ2-1
cdr3_aa: CASSSDPLGEQFF

v_call: TRBV4-2
j_call: TRBJ2-1
cdr3_aa: CASSQERDFRYNEQFF

v_call: TRBV6-1
j_call: TRBJ2-5
cdr3_aa: CASRKETQYF

v_call: TRBV11-3
j_call: TRBJ2-7
cdr3_aa: CASSLMSYEQYF

v_call: TRBV5-1
j_call: TRBJ2-1
cdr3_aa: CASPGLAGAWGEQFF

v_call: TRBV5-1
j_call: TRBJ2-4
cdr3_aa: CASSLGGLAKNIQYF

v_call: TRBV7-3
j_call: TRBJ2-5
cdr3_aa: CASSSTGVGETQYF

v_call: TRBV28
j_call: TRBJ1-2
cdr3_aa: CASTAVGAKGYTF

v_call: TRBV2
j_call: TRBJ2-6
cdr3_aa: CASTKLAGGLAGANVLTF

v_call: TRBV10-3
j_call: TRBJ2-7
cdr3_aa: CAISPHSYEQYF

v_call: TRBV11-2
j_call: TRBJ2-7
cdr3_aa: CASSFSGSEQYF

v_call: TRBV18
j_call: TRBJ2-7
cdr3_aa: CASSPGRDRSPGLADEQYF

v_call: TRBV6-1
j_call: TRBJ1-2
cdr3_aa: CASSVSGYGYTF

v_call: TRBV30
j_call: TRBJ1-6
cdr3_aa: CAWNRLSNSPLHF

v_call: TRBV7-9
j_call: TRBJ2-2
cdr3_aa: CASTTGGQANTGELFF

v_call: TRBV5-4
j_call: TRBJ1-1
cdr3_aa: CASSREAGTEAFF

v_call: TRBV4-2
j_call: TRBJ2-7
cdr3_aa: CASSRDSYEQYF

v_call: TRBV7-2
j_call: TRBJ2-3
cdr3_aa: CASSPGTSGGKLDTQYF

v_call: TRBV18
j_call: TRBJ2-7
cdr3_aa: CASSPPATPLEQYF

v_call: TRBV5-1
j_call: TRBJ2-3
cdr3_aa: CASSSTSGSSTDTQYF

v_call: TRBV15
j_call: TRBJ2-5
cdr3_aa: CATSRGLARETQYF

v_call: TRBV4-2
j_call: TRBJ1-2
cdr3_aa: CASSQDPQYGYTF

v_call: TRBV5-1
j_call: TRBJ2-7
cdr3_aa: CASSGAYEQYF

v_call: TRBV7-2
j_call: TRBJ1-3
cdr3_aa: CASSGRDRAPSTSGNTIYF

v_call: TRBV9
j_call: TRBJ2-7
cdr3_aa: CASRPRADSHEQYF

v_call: TRBV2
j_call: TRBJ1-2
cdr3_aa: CAHNPRQGPSYGYTF

v_call: TRBV11-3
j_call: TRBJ1-1
cdr3_aa: CASSLWSNTEAFF

v_call: TRBV6-1
j_call: TRBJ2-7
cdr3_aa: CASTEQGGPYEQYF

v_call: TRBV7-9
j_call: TRBJ1-1
cdr3_aa: CASSSDRVDTEAFF

v_call: TRBV6-1
j_call: TRBJ1-1
cdr3_aa: CAGRESGGTEAFF

v_call: TRBV27
j_call: TRBJ2-7
cdr3_aa: CASSLGQGSFSYEQYF

v_call: TRBV18
j_call: TRBJ1-5
cdr3_aa: CASSPYRGDQPQHF

v_call: TRBV5-6
j_call: TRBJ1-3
cdr3_aa: CASSLGQVGNTIYF

v_call: TRBV27
j_call: TRBJ2-5
cdr3_aa: CASSPSQGSRGTQYF

v_call: TRBV5-8
j_call: TRBJ2-6
cdr3_aa: CASSPGWKRSSGANVLTF

v_call: TRBV7-2
j_call: TRBJ2-1
cdr3_aa: CASSLVGTSGFNEQFF

v_call: TRBV30
j_call: TRBJ1-2
cdr3_aa: CAWSPSTVPHYGYTF

v_call: TRBV5-4
j_call: TRBJ2-1
cdr3_aa: CASSSRLAGEGYNEQFF

v_call: TRBV6-5
j_call: TRBJ1-5
cdr3_aa: CASSPGGNQPQHF